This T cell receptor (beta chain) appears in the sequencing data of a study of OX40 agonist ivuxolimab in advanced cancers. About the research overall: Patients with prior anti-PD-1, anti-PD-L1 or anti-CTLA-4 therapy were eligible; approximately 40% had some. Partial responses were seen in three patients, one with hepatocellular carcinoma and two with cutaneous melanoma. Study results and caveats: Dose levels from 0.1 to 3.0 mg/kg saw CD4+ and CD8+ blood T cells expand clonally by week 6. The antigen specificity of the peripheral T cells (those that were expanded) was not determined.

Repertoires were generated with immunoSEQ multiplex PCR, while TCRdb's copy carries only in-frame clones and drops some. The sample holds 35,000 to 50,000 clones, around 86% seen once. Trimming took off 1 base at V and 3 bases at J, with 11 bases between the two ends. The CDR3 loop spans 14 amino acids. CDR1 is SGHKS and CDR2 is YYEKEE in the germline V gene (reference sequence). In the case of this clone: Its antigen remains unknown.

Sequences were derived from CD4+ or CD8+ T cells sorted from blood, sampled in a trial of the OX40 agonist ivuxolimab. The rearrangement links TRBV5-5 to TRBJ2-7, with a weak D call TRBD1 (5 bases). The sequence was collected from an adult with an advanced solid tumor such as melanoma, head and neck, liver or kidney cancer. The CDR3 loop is CASSLSGNLYEQYV. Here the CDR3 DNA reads TGTGCCAGCAGCTTGTCAGGGAACCTCTACGAGCAGTACGTC.